This T cell receptor beta chain stems from a study of shared clonotypes between healthy human individuals. V lost 4 bases and J lost 4; bases outside the gene matches: 6. This CDR3 is 14 amino acids long. Per germline, CDR1 SGHAT and CDR2 FQNNGV. Clones were read by immunoSEQ multiplex PCR, and TCRdb kept only the in-frame ones, dropping some. The table has some 600,000 clones, approximately 96% seen once. CD8 cells regarded as naive lacked CD45RO, were positively chosen for CCR7, and omitted terminally differentiated effector memory CD45RA+ cells. The TCR comes from a woman in her 30s in good health. Specimen: naive CD8+ T cells sorted from blood. V gene TRBV11-2 combines with J gene TRBJ1-1, with 7 bases lining up with TRBD1. The CDR3: CASSYRGGSTEAFF. CDR3 DNA: TGTGCCAGCAGCTACAGGGGAGGTTCCACTGAAGCTTTCTTT.